This TCR beta chain is from a study of T cells in Graves' hyperthyroidism and ophthalmopathy. This clonotype has more than one count but fewer than ten. Diagnosis relied on clinical symptoms, serum thyroxine and TRAb, thyroid ultrasound and orbital computed tomography. There were TCR beta CDR3 regions amplified from RNA transcripts. In the first-round RT-PCR of the TCR CDR3, the HTBI primer set was used. In TCRdb, the multiplex PCR reads were re-called with MiXCR into one record per CDR3 protein. The sample lists around 600,000 distinct CDR3 sequences, 14% seen once, with less than 9% in the top ten. Trimming cost V 4 bases and J 0 bases, with 22 bases left between them. Per the germline V gene, CDR1 is DFQATT and CDR2 is SNEGSKA (reference sequence). There are 18 residues in the CDR3.

V and J are TRBV20-1 and TRBJ1-5; D might be TRBD1 (6 bases). The clonotype comes from a woman aged 18-30 years with Graves' ophthalmopathy. Sequencing was done on a sample of blood. The DNA for the CDR3 is TGCAGTGCTAAGGTCGGGGGGGGCGGGGGGTTTAGCAATCAGCCCCAGCATTTT. Amino acid sequence: CSAKVGGGGGFSNQPQHF.